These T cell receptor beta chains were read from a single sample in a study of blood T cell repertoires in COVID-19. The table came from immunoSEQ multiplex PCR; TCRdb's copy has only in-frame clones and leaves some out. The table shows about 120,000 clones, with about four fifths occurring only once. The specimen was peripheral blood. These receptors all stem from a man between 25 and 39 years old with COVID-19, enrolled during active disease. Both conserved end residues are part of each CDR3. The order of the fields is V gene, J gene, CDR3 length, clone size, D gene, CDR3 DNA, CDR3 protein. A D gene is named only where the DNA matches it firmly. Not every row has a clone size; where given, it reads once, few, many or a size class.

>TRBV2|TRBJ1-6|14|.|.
TGTGCCAGCAGTAACAGGGTTGATAATTCACCCCTCCACTTT
CASSNRVDNSPLHF
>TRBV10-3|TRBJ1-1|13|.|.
TGTGCCATCAGTGACGGACAGATCACTGAAGCTTTCTTT
CAISDGQITEAFF
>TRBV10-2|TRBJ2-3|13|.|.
TGCGCCAGCAGTGAGCAGGGGGGAAATACGCAGTATTTT
CASSEQGGNTQYF
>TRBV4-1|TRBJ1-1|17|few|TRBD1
TGCGCCAGCAGCCAAGTCCCCGCGCCAGGGGGAAAGAATGAAGCTTTCTTT
CASSQVPAPGGKNEAFF
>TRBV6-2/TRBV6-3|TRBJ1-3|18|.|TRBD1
TGTGCCAGCAGACCTACCAGGGCACAGGGGGCATCTGGAAACACCATATATTTT
CASRPTRAQGASGNTIYF
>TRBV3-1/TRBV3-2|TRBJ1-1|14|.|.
TGTGCCAGCAGCCAAGATTGGGCCAACACTGAAGCTTTCTTT
CASSQDWANTEAFF
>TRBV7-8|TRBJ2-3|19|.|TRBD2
TGTGCCAGCAGCTCCCCCCCCGGGACTAGCGGGAGGTTCACAGATACGCAGTATTTT
CASSSPPGTSGRFTDTQYF
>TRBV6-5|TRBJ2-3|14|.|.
TGTGCCAGCAGTTACCGAGATTCTACAGATACGCAGTATTTT
CASSYRDSTDTQYF
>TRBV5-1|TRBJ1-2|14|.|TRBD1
TGCGCCAGCGGGGCTGACAGGGGGAAGAATGGCTACACCTTC
CASGADRGKNGYTF
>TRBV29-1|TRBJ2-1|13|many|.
TGCAGCGTTCCCGGTCGGGGTCTTGGTGAGCAGTTCTTC
CSVPGRGLGEQFF
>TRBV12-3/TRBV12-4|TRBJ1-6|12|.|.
TGTGCCAGCAGAACCACCGGGTCACCCCTCCACTTT
CASRTTGSPLHF
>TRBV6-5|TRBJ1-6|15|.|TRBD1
TGTGCCAGCAGTCCCGGGACAGGGACAGGTTCACCCCTCCACTTT
CASSPGTGTGSPLHF
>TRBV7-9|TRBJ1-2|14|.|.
TGTGCCAGCAGCTTACTGGGGGGTTCGTATGGCTACACCTTC
CASSLLGGSYGYTF
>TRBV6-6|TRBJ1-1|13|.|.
TGTGCCAGCAGTAACAGGGCGGACACTGAAGCTTTCTTT
CASSNRADTEAFF
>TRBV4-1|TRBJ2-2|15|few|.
TGCGCCAGCAAGTTAACTCCTCTCAACACCGGGGAGCTGTTTTTT
CASKLTPLNTGELFF
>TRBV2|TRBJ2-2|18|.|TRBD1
TGTGCCAGCAGTGAAGTTGGGGTCGGGACAGGTGACACCGGGGAGCTGTTTTTT
CASSEVGVGTGDTGELFF
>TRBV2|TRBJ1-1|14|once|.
TGTGCCAGCGAGAAGGAGTCAAGGCGGGAGGAAGCTTTCTTT
CASEKESRREEAFF
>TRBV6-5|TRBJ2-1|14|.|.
TGTGCCAGCAGTAAAACAGGGTCTTGGGATGAGCAGTTCTTC
CASSKTGSWDEQFF
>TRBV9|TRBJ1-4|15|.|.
TGTGCCAGCAGCGTAGGGGGGCAGGGGAATGAAAAACTGTTTTTT
CASSVGGQGNEKLFF
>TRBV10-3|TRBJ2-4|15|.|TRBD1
TGTGCCACGACAGGCGGGACAGGGGGAGGAAACATTCAGTACTTC
CATTGGTGGGNIQYF